Here is one T cell receptor (beta chain) with its context. The antigen is undetermined. CDR3 length: 14 residues. Looked up from germline, CDR1 is GTSNPN and CDR2 is SVGIG (reference sequence). Between the trimmed V and J ends, which lost 2 bases and 6 bases, there was a span of 17 bases. CDR3-region Arm-PCR and iRepertoire HTBI primers produced the TCR beta libraries. MiXCR, run by TCRdb on the multiplex PCR reads, gives a single entry per CDR3 protein. The repertoire includes 600,000 to 850,000 distinct CDR3 sequences, about 32% of them detected once, and around 42% sits in the top ten. As for time point: persistent/refractory GD, antithyroid drugs over 5 years with positive TRAb. PBMC RNA was the source of the TCR library. The sample belongs to a study of regulatory T cells in long-lasting Graves disease. Study-level findings and limits: Persistent Graves' patients showed less TCR diversity than newly diagnosed ones. TRBV28, TRBJ1-2 and TRBJ2-5 were favored in persistent disease. Public clonotype sharing was higher in persistent than newly diagnosed patients.

The receptor's source is a female donor with Graves disease. The material sequenced was peripheral blood mononuclear cells (PBMCs), taken when the disease was refractory, from a patient treated with antithyroid drugs. This chain uses TRBV30 with TRBJ2-7, with a tentative D call TRBD2 (6 bases). CDR3 residues: CAWSRMAGRGEQYF. The DNA of the CDR3 is TGTGCCTGGAGTAGGATGGCGGGAAGGGGCGAGCAGTACTTC.